A single sample gave rise to the 24 T cell receptor beta chains below, sequenced in a study of T cell responses to AZD1222 COVID-19 vaccine. Method: immunoSEQ multiplex PCR; TCRdb's copy keeps in-frame clones and lacks some. Of 100,000 to 120,000 clones detected, about 88% appear once; the ten largest clones hold 44%. Material: peripheral blood, obtained 28 days after the second AZD1222 dose. The source of these receptors is an adult who received the AZD1222 COVID-19 vaccine.

This clone appeared a single time. The chain is built from TRBV7-2 and TRBJ1-5, with unresolved D. CDR3 length: 15 amino acids. V was clipped by 4 bases and J by 3 bases, with 13 bases between them. Germline V gene sequence: CDR1 SGHTA, CDR2 FQGNSA. CDR3 protein: CASSSLDGSNQPQHF. The CDR3, as DNA: TGTGCCAGCAGCTCTTTGGACGGTTCCAATCAGCCCCAGCATTTT.

This clone showed up just a few times. This CDR3 is CASSPGQALNEKLFF. Here the CDR3 DNA reads TGCGCCAGCAGCCCGGGACAGGCTCTTAATGAAAAACTGTTTTTT. The V call is TRBV4-1, the J call TRBJ1-4, with 8 bases fitting TRBD1. Per the germline V gene, CDR1 is MGHRA and CDR2 is YSYEKL. Trimming removed 4 bases from V and 4 bases from J; junction bases left unmatched: 5. CDR3 length equals 15 residues.

This chain uses TRBV4-3 with TRBJ2-1; the D is unclear. This CDR3 is built from 15 residues. Deletions cut 3 bases from V and 3 bases from J, with 12 bases between. CDR1 and CDR2 (germline): LGHNA, YSLEER. Written as DNA, the CDR3 is TGCGCCAGCAGCCAGACCCACCCTCTCTACAATGAGCAGTTCTTC. Translation: CASSQTHPLYNEQFF.

The CDR3 DNA reads TGTGCCAGCAGCCAAGGACTAGCCTACGAGCAGTACTTC. This gives the protein CASSQGLAYEQYF. The chain joins TRBV7-9 to TRBJ2-7; TRBD2 matches at 7 bases. Germline-derived CDR1 and CDR2 are SEHNR and FQNEAQ (reference sequence). The V and J ends lost 5 bases and 2 bases, in that order; junction bases with no gene match: 3. CDR3 length equals 13 residues.

The CDR3 is CASSLNVMNSNQPQHF. CDR3 bases: TGTGCCAGCAGCTTAAATGTTATGAATAGCAATCAGCCCCAGCATTTT. V and J are TRBV7-2 and TRBJ1-5; D gene uncertain. V shed 2 bases and J shed 0 bases, with 11 bases lying between them. CDR1 is SGHTA and CDR2 is FQGNSA in the germline V gene. The CDR3 has 16 residues.

The rearrangement links TRBV5-6 to TRBJ2-6, with D possibly called TRBD1 or TRBD2 (5 bases each). In germline, CDR1 is SGHDT, CDR2 YYEEEE. V was trimmed by 6 bases and J by 4 bases, leaving 11 bases between them. The CDR3 length is 14 residues. This chain's CDR3 is CASTPGPGANVLTF. The CDR3 DNA is TGTGCCAGCACGCCGGGGCCCGGGGCCAACGTCCTGACTTTC.

The genes are TRBV19 and TRBJ1-2; the match to TRBD1 covers 7 bases. CDR1 is LNHDA, CDR2 SQIVND, per germline (reference sequence). The CDR3 loop spans 13 amino acids. V gave up 6 bases and J gave up 6 bases; unmatched junction bases: 7. The CDR3 sequence is CASSPTGLDGYTF. The CDR3 DNA sequence: TGTGCCAGTAGCCCGACAGGGTTAGATGGCTACACCTTC. The complete variable domain, with remaining parts taken from reference TRBV19 and TRBJ1-2, reads DGGITQSPKYLFRKEGQNVTLSCEQNLNHDAMYWYRQDPGQGLRLIYYSQIVNDFQKGDIAEGYSVSREKKESFPLTVTSAQKNPTAFYLCASSPTGLDGYTFGSGTRLTVV.

The J gene is TRBJ1-5, the V gene TRBV15; the D gene is possibly TRBD1 (6 bases). This CDR3 is built from 15 residues. The V end was cut by 6 bases, the J end by 0 bases, with 12 bases between. Germline CDR1 reads LNHNV; CDR2 reads YYDKDF (reference sequence). The CDR3 DNA is TGTGCCACCAGGGTAGGGGGATATAGCAATCAGCCCCAGCATTTT. As protein: CATRVGGYSNQPQHF.

The J gene is TRBJ1-4, the V gene TRBV18; D is possibly TRBD1 (6 bases). From germline, CDR1 is KGHSH and CDR2 LQKENI. The CDR3 spans 14 residues. V lost 2 bases, J lost 6 bases, and 10 bases lay in between. CDR3 sequence reads: CASSPNRVDEKLFF. The CDR3 DNA sequence: TGTGCCAGCTCACCAAACAGGGTGGATGAAAAACTGTTTTTT.

This clone came up once. V gene TRBV12-3 or TRBV12-4 combines with J gene TRBJ2-1; 8 bases align to TRBD2. The CDR3 sequence is 13 residues long. The V and J ends lost 7 bases and 9 bases, in that order; junction bases with no gene match: 8. The CDR3 sequence is CASTPGLEGEQFF. Here the CDR3 DNA reads TGTGCCAGCACCCCGGGACTAGAGGGTGAGCAGTTCTTC.

The count of this clone is one. The chain joins TRBV5-4 to TRBJ1-2; 9 bases are shared with TRBD1. Germline values: CDR1 SGHNT, CDR2 YYREEE (reference sequence). With 3 bases clipped from V and 8 bases from J, the junction kept 8 bases outside the gene matches. This CDR3 has 14 amino acids. The CDR3 sequence: CASSWTGQGGGYTF. CDR3 nucleotide sequence: TGTGCCAGCAGCTGGACGGGACAGGGTGGCGGCTACACCTTC.

The chain joins TRBV6-2 or TRBV6-3 to TRBJ2-4; weak D call: TRBD2 (6 bases). Trimming removed 4 bases at V and 3 bases at J, with 22 bases between. Germline V gene lookup returns CDR1 MNHEY and CDR2 SVGEGT. CDR3 size: 18 residues. The CDR3 protein is CASSSLPSAERGKNIQYF. The DNA of the CDR3 is TGTGCCAGCAGTTCACTCCCTAGCGCCGAGAGGGGCAAAAACATTCAGTACTTC.

V usage is TRBV9 and J usage is TRBJ1-6; 7 bases are a match to TRBD1. Germline V gene lookup returns CDR1 SGDLS and CDR2 YYNGEE. J lost 6 bases, V lost 4 bases, and 7 bases had no gene match. The CDR3 covers 15 residues. The CDR3 DNA follows: TGTGCCAGCAGCCCGACAGGGAGCGGTAATTCACCCCTCCACTTT. Amino acid sequence: CASSPTGSGNSPLHF.

The chain employs TRBV3-1 (or the pseudogene TRBV3-2) and TRBJ2-3; tentative D call: TRBD1 (6 bases). Germline V gene sequence: CDR1 LGHDT, CDR2 YNNKEL (reference sequence). CDR3 length: 15 residues. The V gene lost 4 bases and the J gene lost 5 bases, with 16 bases spanning the gap. The CDR3 region has the DNA TGTGCCAGCAGCCCCTCAGGGGCTAAACTAGATACGCAGTATTTT. Its translation is CASSPSGAKLDTQYF.

This clone was seen a single time. The J gene is TRBJ2-1, the V gene TRBV27, with 7 bases fitting TRBD1. J lost 6 bases, V lost 0 bases, and 5 bases had no gene match. The germline gives CDR1 MNHEY, CDR2 SMNVEV (reference sequence). The length of the CDR3 is 15 residues. The CDR3 DNA reads TGTGCCAGCAGTTTATCGACAGGGTGGGGCAATGAGCAGTTCTTC. Residues: CASSLSTGWGNEQFF.

J is TRBJ2-4 and V is TRBV15; 9 bases align to TRBD1. There are 19 residues in the CDR3. The germline gives CDR1 LNHNV, CDR2 YYDKDF (reference sequence). After removal of 0 bases from V and 0 bases from J, the junction contained 9 bases not matched to a gene. The CDR3 loop reads CATSRDRTGQGLAKNIQYF. The CDR3 bases are TGTGCCACCAGCAGAGATCGTACCGGACAGGGGCTAGCCAAAAACATTCAGTACTTC.

This chain uses TRBV28 with TRBJ1-3, with TRBD1 as a possible D gene (6 bases). The germline V gene encodes CDR1 MDHEN and CDR2 SYDVKM. The CDR3 has 15 amino acids. Deletions cut 5 bases from V and 3 bases from J, with 14 bases between. CDR3 sequence reads: CASSTGTLNGNTIYF. CDR3 in DNA: TGTGCCAGCAGTACCGGGACACTAAATGGAAACACCATATATTTT.

The rearrangement uses TRBV3-1 (or the pseudogene TRBV3-2) and TRBJ2-1, with 13 bases aligning to TRBD2. The V gene's germline CDR1 is LGHDT and CDR2 YNNKEL (reference sequence). The trim removed 4 bases at V and 10 bases at J, leaving 4 bases unmatched. The CDR3 extends over 14 amino acids. CDR3 protein: CASSPMTSGREQFF. For the CDR3, the DNA is TGTGCCAGCAGCCCGATGACTAGCGGGAGGGAGCAGTTCTTC.

The chain uses TRBV14 and TRBJ2-7, with a possible D match to TRBD2 (5 bases). V was clipped by 4 bases and J by 3 bases, with 22 bases between them. The CDR3 has 17 amino acids. Germline loops: CDR1 SGHDN, CDR2 FVKESK. In DNA, the CDR3 is TGTGCCAGCAGCCCATACCCTTCTGGGAGATCGATCTACGAGCAGTACTTC. This encodes CASSPYPSGRSIYEQYF.

J is TRBJ2-7 and V is TRBV10-2; D perhaps matches TRBD1 (6 bases). V lost 3 bases to trimming and J lost 3 bases, with 15 bases between them. The CDR3 contains 15 residues. The germline V gene encodes CDR1 WSHSY and CDR2 SAAADI. The CDR3: CASSDFRVGGYEQYF. CDR3 coding DNA: TGCGCCAGCAGTGATTTCCGGGTAGGGGGCTACGAGCAGTACTTC.

Here the CDR3 reads CASSIIAGVSSGANVLTF. The CDR3 nucleotides read TGTGCCAGTAGTATAATAGCGGGGGTAAGCTCTGGGGCCAACGTCCTGACTTTC. The chain joins TRBV19 to TRBJ2-6; 9 bases are shared with TRBD2. CDR1 LNHDA and CDR2 SQIVND come from the germline V gene (reference sequence). With V trimmed by 2 bases and J by 0 bases, 5 bases remained unmatched. This CDR3 region has 18 residues. The whole variable domain, filled in from reference TRBV19 and TRBJ2-6, reads DGGITQSPKYLFRKEGQNVTLSCEQNLNHDAMYWYRQDPGQGLRLIYYSQIVNDFQKGDIAEGYSVSREKKESFPLTVTSAQKNPTAFYLCASSIIAGVSSGANVLTFGAGSRLTVL.

This rearrangement joins TRBV4-1 to TRBJ2-7; 13 bases are a match to TRBD2. Germline trimming cut 4 bases from V and 6 bases from J; bases unmatched to any gene: 12. Germline V gene sequence: CDR1 MGHRA, CDR2 YSYEKL. The CDR3 runs to 17 residues. For the CDR3, the DNA is TGCGCCAGCAGCCGAGGGACTAGCGGGAACCCTATGGGCGAGCAGTACTTC. Amino acid sequence: CASSRGTSGNPMGEQYF.

This chain links TRBV28 with TRBJ1-1, with D possibly TRBD1 on 6 matching bases. Between the trimmed V and J ends, which lost 1 base and 6 bases, there was a span of 15 bases. The CDR3 has 15 residues. The germline gives CDR1 MDHEN, CDR2 SYDVKM. CDR3 residues: CASSLSTQGYAEAFF. In nucleotides, the CDR3 is TGTGCCAGCAGTTTATCGACTCAGGGGTACGCTGAAGCTTTCTTT.

The chain is built from TRBV19 and TRBJ1-1; TRBD1 aligns across 12 bases. The CDR3 has 17 amino acids. With V trimmed by 1 base and J by 0 bases, 3 bases remained unmatched. CDR1 and CDR2 from the germline V gene are LNHDA and SQIVND (reference sequence). CDR3 in amino acids: CASSIAGTGGLNTEAFF. CDR3 DNA: TGTGCCAGTAGTATAGCCGGGACAGGGGGCCTGAACACTGAAGCTTTCTTT.